Sequencing of this T cell receptor (beta chain) was carried out in a study of blood T cells in healthy people across ages. As concerns this clonotype: What it binds is unknown. A read error may produce the germline difference seen at one junction end.

Overall study results and limits: While age rose, TCR beta diversity per million T cells dropped in a roughly linear way. Diversity of TCR beta correlated strongly with naive T cell percentage.

PCR was performed a second time for about 7 to 12 cycles using a sample-barcoded 5' primer and a J-beta primer mix. TCRdb re-analysed the 5' RACE reads in MiXCR, keeping a single row per CDR3 protein. The table lists 650,000 to 900,000 distinct CDR3 sequences, 55% to 65% of them singletons. The TCR was taken from a young man in good health. The specimen was blood.

As DNA, the CDR3 is TGCAGCGTGGTCAGGAACTACGAGCGGTACTTC. Residues: CSVVRNYERYF. The chain is built from TRBV29-1 and TRBJ2-7, with no clear D. Per the germline V gene, CDR1 is SQVTM and CDR2 is ANQGSEA. The CDR3 is made up of 11 amino acids.